The rows below give T cell receptor beta chains drawn from one sample of a study of immune evolution from preneoplasia to lung adenocarcinoma. Only in-frame clones appear in the TCRdb table, and some are missing; sequencing was by immunoSEQ multiplex PCR. The data contain roughly 40,000 clones, roughly 74% of them singletons. Sequenced input: FFPE invasive lung adenocarcinoma tissue. All receptors come from a person aged 55 to 70 with lung adenocarcinoma. CDR3s include the opening cysteine and the closing phenylalanine or tryptophan. D genes are given only for firm matches. Some rows have no size entry. The others give once, few or many, or a class for an expanded clone.

j_call	clone_size	v_call	d_call	cdr3_nt	cdr3_aa
TRBJ2-2	-	TRBV30	TRBD1	TGTGCCTGGAACAGGGGTACCGGGGAGCTGTTTTTT	CAWNRGTGELFF
TRBJ1-1	few	TRBV5-1	TRBD1	TGCGCCAGCAGCTTGGGGGGGACAGTCCGTGAAGCTTTCTTT	CASSLGGTVREAFF
TRBJ1-5	-	TRBV2	-	TGTGCCAGCCGGACAGATTACAATCAGCCCCAGCATTTT	CASRTDYNQPQHF
TRBJ2-7	few	TRBV4-1	TRBD2	TGCGCCAGCAGCCTAGCGGGAACGCGCTCCTACGAGCAGTACTTC	CASSLAGTRSYEQYF
TRBJ1-3	-	TRBV25-1	TRBD1	TGTGCCAGCAGTGAATTAGGGGGCTATGGAAACACCATATATTTT	CASSELGGYGNTIYF
TRBJ1-2	-	TRBV9	-	TGTGCCAGCAGCGTAGGAAGCTATGGCTACACCTTC	CASSVGSYGYTF
TRBJ2-7	-	TRBV6-6	-	TGTGCCAGCTCAACGGGAGAAATCTACGAGCAGTACTTC	CASSTGEIYEQYF
TRBJ1-1	-	TRBV6-6	TRBD1	TGTGCCACCTCACAACAGGGGTCAGACACTGAAGCTTTCTTT	CATSQQGSDTEAFF
TRBJ1-1	-	TRBV9	TRBD1	TGTGCCAGCAGCGCCACGACAGGGTTCGGCTCCTTGAACACTGAAGCTTTCTTT	CASSATTGFGSLNTEAFF
TRBJ1-4	-	TRBV18	TRBD1	TGTGCCAGCTCACCAACACCGGGACAGGGGGGAAGTGGAAAACTGTTTTTT	CASSPTPGQGGSGKLFF
TRBJ2-5	-	TRBV11-3	-	TGTGCCAGCAGCCAGGGGCGCGGAGAGACCCAGTACTTC	CASSQGRGETQYF
TRBJ2-3	few	TRBV19	-	TGTGCCAGTAGTGTTAGGGGAGGCACAGATACGCAGTATTTT	CASSVRGGTDTQYF
TRBJ2-7	-	TRBV5-1	-	TGCGCCAGCAGCTCCCAAGGTCCCCTAGGCGAGCAGTACTTC	CASSSQGPLGEQYF
TRBJ1-2	-	TRBV7-2	-	TGTGCCAGCAGCTTAAATGCGGGAGAGAACACCTTC	CASSLNAGENTF
TRBJ2-3	-	TRBV29-1	TRBD1	TGCAGCGTGGGGGCAGGGGGCTACACAGATACGCAGTATTTT	CSVGAGGYTDTQYF
TRBJ2-2	-	TRBV2	TRBD1	TGTGCCAGCACTCCGGGACAGGGGAGGACCGGGGAGCTGTTTTTT	CASTPGQGRTGELFF
TRBJ2-2	few	TRBV7-9	-	TGTGCCAGCAGCTCGGAGGCTGCGAACACCGGGGAGCTGTTTTTT	CASSSEAANTGELFF